Detailed here is one T cell receptor (beta chain). The sample belongs to a study of T-cell reconstitution after alpha-beta-depleted transplantation in children. This CDR3 comprises 16 residues. Germline loops: CDR1 SGHAT, CDR2 FQNNGV. Trimming took off 1 base at V and 0 bases at J, with 13 bases between the two ends. Construction of the TCRbeta library involved unique molecular identifiers. TCRdb re-analysed the PCR reads in MiXCR, keeping a single row per CDR3 protein. The table has hundreds of thousands of distinct CDR3 sequences, approximately 16% seen once. This chain joins TRBV11-2 and TRBJ2-7, with D perhaps assigned TRBD1 or TRBD2 (5 bases each). The TCR sequence derives from a human donor who donated a stem cell graft to a child with acute myeloid leukemia. The material sequenced was PBMCs from the stem cell graft donor, taken from the stem cell graft. This CDR3 reads CASSLGGPGSSYEQYF. CDR3 DNA sequence: TGTGCCAGCAGCTTAGGGGGCCCAGGGAGCTCCTACGAGCAGTACTTC.